These T cell receptor beta chains were read from a single sample in a study of radiotherapy plus CTLA-4 blockade in lung cancer. The table came from immunoSEQ multiplex PCR; TCRdb's copy has only in-frame clones and leaves some out. The data contain roughly 59,000 clones, 65% to 80% of them singletons. This specimen was peripheral blood, taken from a patient treated with radiotherapy plus ipilimumab. The origin of the receptors is a human donor with non-small cell lung cancer whose response to radiotherapy plus ipilimumab could not be evaluated. CDR3s include the opening cysteine and the closing phenylalanine or tryptophan. Each record gives: D gene, clone size, V gene, J gene, CDR3 protein, CDR3 DNA. D genes are given only for firm matches. Part of the rows lack a size; the others show once, few, many or a class for expanded clones.

D gene: TRBD2; clone size: NA; V gene: TRBV7-3; J gene: TRBJ2-7; CDR3 protein: CASSFGGGTRYEQYF; CDR3 DNA: TGTGCCAGCAGCTTTGGTGGTGGGACTAGATACGAGCAGTACTTC
D gene: TRBD1; clone size: NA; V gene: TRBV28; J gene: TRBJ1-2; CDR3 protein: CATRLRQGSLYGYTF; CDR3 DNA: TGTGCCACCAGACTACGACAGGGAAGTCTCTATGGCTACACCTTC
D gene: NA; clone size: NA; V gene: TRBV9; J gene: TRBJ2-1; CDR3 protein: CASSGRAGRPNNEQFF; CDR3 DNA: TGTGCCAGCAGCGGCAGGGCGGGAAGACCCAACAATGAGCAGTTCTTC
D gene: NA; clone size: NA; V gene: TRBV4-3; J gene: TRBJ1-1; CDR3 protein: CASSQEEQNTEAFF; CDR3 DNA: TGCGCCAGCAGCCAAGAGGAGCAGAACACTGAAGCTTTCTTT
D gene: NA; clone size: NA; V gene: TRBV5-8; J gene: TRBJ2-7; CDR3 protein: CASSLGYEGSYEQYF; CDR3 DNA: TGTGCCAGCAGCCTGGGTTACGAGGGATCCTACGAGCAGTACTTC
D gene: TRBD1; clone size: few; V gene: TRBV18; J gene: TRBJ2-7; CDR3 protein: CASSPGTEGYEQYF; CDR3 DNA: TGTGCCAGCTCACCCGGGACAGAGGGCTACGAGCAGTACTTC
D gene: TRBD2; clone size: once; V gene: TRBV5-5; J gene: TRBJ2-5; CDR3 protein: CASSLAPSGQETQYF; CDR3 DNA: TGTGCCAGCAGCTTGGCCCCTAGCGGACAAGAGACCCAGTACTTC
D gene: NA; clone size: NA; V gene: TRBV6-5; J gene: TRBJ2-5; CDR3 protein: CASSYGQGQTQYF; CDR3 DNA: TGTGCCAGCAGTTACGGCCAGGGTCAGACCCAGTACTTC
D gene: TRBD1; clone size: NA; V gene: TRBV5-1; J gene: TRBJ1-2; CDR3 protein: CASSLEQGRYGYTF; CDR3 DNA: TGCGCCAGCAGCTTGGAACAGGGGAGGTATGGCTACACCTTC
D gene: TRBD1; clone size: NA; V gene: TRBV5-1; J gene: TRBJ1-1; CDR3 protein: CASSKPEQGVNTEAFF; CDR3 DNA: TGCGCCAGCAGTAAGCCCGAACAGGGGGTGAACACTGAAGCTTTCTTT
D gene: TRBD1; clone size: NA; V gene: TRBV27; J gene: TRBJ2-1; CDR3 protein: CASKNRGHENEQFF; CDR3 DNA: TGTGCCAGCAAGAACAGGGGGCACGAGAATGAGCAGTTCTTC
D gene: NA; clone size: NA; V gene: TRBV7-2; J gene: TRBJ2-5; CDR3 protein: CASSRRTQGSETQYF; CDR3 DNA: TGTGCCAGCAGCAGACGAACCCAGGGTTCGGAGACCCAGTACTTC
D gene: TRBD1; clone size: NA; V gene: TRBV25-1; J gene: TRBJ2-3; CDR3 protein: CASSDTGVGTDTQYF; CDR3 DNA: TGTGCCAGCAGTGATACAGGGGTGGGGACAGATACGCAGTATTTT
D gene: NA; clone size: NA; V gene: TRBV6-5; J gene: TRBJ2-5; CDR3 protein: CASVPTGQETQYF; CDR3 DNA: TGTGCCAGCGTTCCTACAGGGCAAGAGACCCAGTACTTC
D gene: NA; clone size: NA; V gene: TRBV28; J gene: TRBJ1-1; CDR3 protein: CASSSGLNTEAFF; CDR3 DNA: TGTGCCAGCAGTTCAGGGCTGAACACTGAAGCTTTCTTT
D gene: TRBD2; clone size: NA; V gene: TRBV4-3; J gene: TRBJ2-1; CDR3 protein: CASSQETSGGAYNEQFF; CDR3 DNA: TGCGCCAGCAGCCAAGAAACTAGCGGGGGGGCTTACAATGAGCAGTTCTTC
D gene: TRBD2; clone size: NA; V gene: TRBV4-1; J gene: TRBJ2-3; CDR3 protein: CASSEREGPGDTQYF; CDR3 DNA: TGCGCCAGCAGCGAGCGGGAGGGCCCAGGAGATACGCAGTATTTT
D gene: NA; clone size: NA; V gene: TRBV5-1; J gene: TRBJ2-1; CDR3 protein: CASSLTRPYNEQFF; CDR3 DNA: TGCGCCAGCAGCCTGACTAGACCCTACAATGAGCAGTTCTTC
D gene: TRBD1; clone size: NA; V gene: TRBV2; J gene: TRBJ2-2; CDR3 protein: CASTGGSQGARTGELFF; CDR3 DNA: TGTGCCAGCACTGGGGGGTCACAGGGGGCTAGGACCGGGGAGCTGTTTTTT
D gene: NA; clone size: few; V gene: TRBV7-9; J gene: TRBJ1-2; CDR3 protein: CASSLGRGAEDYGYTF; CDR3 DNA: TGTGCCAGCAGCTTAGGTCGGGGGGCCGAGGACTATGGCTACACCTTC
D gene: NA; clone size: few; V gene: TRBV13; J gene: TRBJ2-7; CDR3 protein: CASSLGRVNSYEQYF; CDR3 DNA: TGTGCCAGCAGCTTAGGACGGGTAAACTCCTACGAGCAGTACTTC
D gene: NA; clone size: NA; V gene: TRBV4-1; J gene: TRBJ2-7; CDR3 protein: CASSQDNGIFLYEQYF; CDR3 DNA: TGCGCCAGCAGCCAAGATAACGGGATCTTCTTATACGAGCAGTACTTC
D gene: NA; clone size: NA; V gene: TRBV6-5; J gene: TRBJ1-1; CDR3 protein: CASDNPRQENTEAFF; CDR3 DNA: TGTGCCAGTGATAATCCCCGACAGGAGAACACTGAAGCTTTCTTT
D gene: NA; clone size: once; V gene: TRBV5-1; J gene: TRBJ2-5; CDR3 protein: CASSWRSGQETQYF; CDR3 DNA: TGCGCCAGCAGCTGGAGGTCAGGACAAGAGACCCAGTACTTC
D gene: NA; clone size: NA; V gene: TRBV7-9; J gene: TRBJ2-3; CDR3 protein: CASTLTPSDTQYF; CDR3 DNA: TGTGCCAGCACCCTAACCCCGTCGGATACGCAGTATTTT
D gene: NA; clone size: NA; V gene: TRBV27; J gene: TRBJ2-3; CDR3 protein: CASSQPAGRGYTDTQYF; CDR3 DNA: TGTGCCAGCAGTCAACCGGCGGGGCGGGGATACACAGATACGCAGTATTTT
D gene: TRBD1; clone size: NA; V gene: TRBV30; J gene: TRBJ2-5; CDR3 protein: CAWSTGTDQETQYF; CDR3 DNA: TGTGCCTGGAGCACAGGGACAGACCAAGAGACCCAGTACTTC
D gene: NA; clone size: NA; V gene: TRBV6-5; J gene: TRBJ2-7; CDR3 protein: CASTGRERQYF; CDR3 DNA: TGTGCCAGCACCGGAAGGGAGAGGCAGTACTTC
D gene: NA; clone size: NA; V gene: TRBV29-1; J gene: TRBJ2-2; CDR3 protein: CSVPGYTGELFF; CDR3 DNA: TGCAGCGTGCCGGGGTACACCGGGGAGCTGTTTTTT
D gene: TRBD1; clone size: few; V gene: TRBV6-5; J gene: TRBJ1-1; CDR3 protein: CASTADRDTEAFF; CDR3 DNA: TGTGCCAGCACAGCCGACAGGGACACTGAAGCTTTCTTT
D gene: TRBD1; clone size: NA; V gene: TRBV28; J gene: TRBJ1-6; CDR3 protein: CASSPGTGGVSNSPLHF; CDR3 DNA: TGTGCCAGCAGTCCCGGGACAGGGGGGGTTTCTAATTCACCCCTCCACTTT
D gene: NA; clone size: NA; V gene: TRBV5-1; J gene: TRBJ1-1; CDR3 protein: CASEEGHREAFF; CDR3 DNA: TGCGCCAGCGAGGAGGGCCACAGAGAAGCTTTCTTT
D gene: NA; clone size: NA; V gene: TRBV7-8; J gene: TRBJ2-7; CDR3 protein: CASSLNPGREQYF; CDR3 DNA: TGTGCCAGCAGCTTAAATCCGGGGAGGGAGCAGTACTTC
D gene: NA; clone size: medium-sized; V gene: TRBV2; J gene: TRBJ2-7; CDR3 protein: CASSEFPGALFYEQYF; CDR3 DNA: TGTGCCAGCAGTGAATTCCCAGGGGCTTTATTCTACGAGCAGTACTTC
D gene: TRBD2; clone size: NA; V gene: TRBV4-1; J gene: TRBJ2-1; CDR3 protein: CASSQESSGPYNEQFF; CDR3 DNA: TGCGCCAGCAGCCAAGAGTCTAGCGGCCCTTACAATGAGCAGTTCTTC
D gene: TRBD1; clone size: NA; V gene: TRBV28; J gene: TRBJ2-1; CDR3 protein: CASSQSGTGSNEQFF; CDR3 DNA: TGTGCCAGCAGTCAATCCGGGACAGGGAGTAATGAGCAGTTCTTC
D gene: TRBD1; clone size: NA; V gene: TRBV29-1; J gene: TRBJ1-2; CDR3 protein: CSVENTGVDYGYTF; CDR3 DNA: TGCAGCGTTGAAAACACAGGGGTGGACTATGGCTACACCTTC